These 22 T cell receptor beta chains originate from one sample sequenced in a study of control samples from healthy donors and cancer patients. Libraries were prepared by immunoSEQ multiplex PCR; TCRdb keeps only in-frame clonotypes and omits some of them. The data contain roughly 100,000 clones, about 90% of them singletons. Sequenced: blood. These receptors all come from a woman aged 18-29 years in good health.

CDR3: CASSLTLTGRQPQHF. For the CDR3, the DNA is TGTGCCAGCAGCTTAACGCTGACAGGGCGTCAGCCCCAGCATTTT. The rearrangement joins TRBV7-2 to TRBJ1-5; the match to TRBD1 covers 7 bases. The CDR3 loop spans 15 amino acids. Germline loops: CDR1 SGHTA, CDR2 FQGNSA. V lost 2 bases and J lost 6; bases outside the gene matches: 7.

The rearrangement links TRBV29-1 to TRBJ2-3, with D perhaps TRBD1 (6 bases). The CDR3 runs to 12 residues. The V gene lost 4 bases and the J gene lost 5 bases, with 10 bases spanning the gap. The V gene's germline CDR1 is SQVTM and CDR2 ANQGSEA. CDR3 sequence reads: CSVGGPKDTQYF. Written as DNA, the CDR3 is TGCAGCGTTGGGGGGCCCAAAGATACGCAGTATTTT.

V usage is TRBV6-5 and J usage is TRBJ1-6; D remains ambiguous. Trimming removed 6 bases at V and 5 bases at J, with 11 bases between. This CDR3 has 14 residues. Germline-derived CDR1 and CDR2 are MNHEY and SVGAGI. The CDR3 here is CASRPPRDNSPLHF. For the CDR3, the DNA is TGTGCCAGCAGGCCGCCAAGGGATAATTCACCCCTCCACTTT.

The V and J genes are TRBV18 and TRBJ1-1; D is possibly TRBD1 (5 bases). Germline V CDR1 and CDR2: KGHSH, LQKENI. The CDR3 covers 17 residues. V was pared by 2 bases and J by 4 bases, with 20 bases between. The CDR3 DNA is TGTGCCAGCTCACCAGCGTTGTTTAGGGGAGGGAGCACTGAAGCTTTCTTT. The encoded protein is CASSPALFRGGSTEAFF. Full variable domain (rest looked up from reference TRBV18 and TRBJ1-1): NAGVMQNPRHLVRRRGQEARLRCSPMKGHSHVYWYRQLPEEGLKFMVYLQKENIIDESGMPKERFSAEFPKEGPSILRIQQVVRGDSAAYFCASSPALFRGGSTEAFFGQGTRLTVV.

The chain combines TRBV24-1 with TRBJ2-3, with D maybe TRBD1 (6 bases). The CDR3 runs to 14 residues. Germline V gene sequence: CDR1 KGHDR, CDR2 SFDVKD. V lost 3 bases to trimming and J lost 3 bases, with 9 bases between them. The DNA for the CDR3 is TGTGCCACCAGTGATCCAGGGGTAACAGATACGCAGTATTTT. It specifies CATSDPGVTDTQYF.

The CDR3 nucleotides read TGTGCCAGCAGTTTGAGGGACAGGGCGAAAGAGGATCAGCCCCAGCATTTT. Its translation: CASSLRDRAKEDQPQHF. The chain recombines TRBV28 with TRBJ1-5; the match to TRBD1 covers 9 bases. V trimming: 3 bases; J trimming: 5 bases; junction bases outside the gene matches: 11. Germline CDR1 reads MDHEN; CDR2 reads SYDVKM. The CDR3 spans 17 residues. The full variable domain, completed using reference TRBV28 and TRBJ1-5, is DVKVTQSSRYLVKRTGEKVFLECVQDMDHENMFWYRQDPGLGLRLIYFSYDVKMKEKGDIPEGYSVSREKKERFSLILESASTNQTSMYLCASSLRDRAKEDQPQHFGDGTRLSIL.

This chain links TRBV6-5 with TRBJ1-4; no clear D. This CDR3 contains 15 residues. Germline lookup yields CDR1 MNHEY and CDR2 SVGAGI. The ends were cut back, 6 bases at V and 8 bases at J, with 19 bases in the middle. The DNA for the CDR3 is TGTGCCAGCAGCCGTAAAGGCCCGGGGTCCGAAAAACTGTTTTTT. Translating gives CASSRKGPGSEKLFF.

The genes are TRBV19 and TRBJ2-1; D is possibly TRBD2 (5 bases). The CDR3 totals 15 residues. V lost 2 bases, J lost 4 bases, and 12 bases lay in between. CDR1 is LNHDA and CDR2 is SQIVND in the germline V gene (reference sequence). CDR3 in DNA: TGTGCCAGTAGTATACCGGGGTTGGAATACAATGAGCAGTTCTTC. Encoded protein: CASSIPGLEYNEQFF. Combining the CDR3 with reference TRBV19 and TRBJ2-1 gives the whole variable domain DGGITQSPKYLFRKEGQNVTLSCEQNLNHDAMYWYRQDPGQGLRLIYYSQIVNDFQKGDIAEGYSVSREKKESFPLTVTSAQKNPTAFYLCASSIPGLEYNEQFFGPGTRLTVL.

The chain links TRBV5-1 to TRBJ2-1; D call uncertain. From germline, CDR1 is SGHRS and CDR2 YFSETQ. The CDR3 totals 12 residues. V was trimmed by 4 bases and J by 9 bases, leaving 11 bases between them. The CDR3 DNA is TGCGCCAGCAGCGAAAGACTTGTTGAGCAGTTCTTC. It yields the protein CASSERLVEQFF.

The chain combines TRBV7-9 with TRBJ2-7; TRBD1 matches at 10 bases. This CDR3 is 16 amino acids long. Trimming took 4 bases from V and 6 from J; bases not matched to a gene: 12. Germline values: CDR1 SEHNR, CDR2 FQNEAQ (reference sequence). CDR3 region: CASSSHLGGTGAEQYF. The CDR3 nucleotides are TGTGCCAGCAGCTCCCACCTCGGCGGGACAGGGGCCGAGCAGTACTTC.

J is TRBJ1-6 and V is TRBV19, with 10 bases lining up with TRBD1. The CDR3 runs 16 residues. Germline V lookup: CDR1 LNHDA, CDR2 SQIVND (reference sequence). V shed 5 bases, J shed 9 bases, and the junction held 10 bases outside the gene matches. CDR3 region: CASSVSFGTGVSPLHF. The CDR3 region has the DNA TGTGCCAGTAGTGTCAGTTTCGGGACAGGGGTTTCACCCCTCCACTTT.

V is TRBV27 and J is TRBJ2-2; the D gene could be TRBD1 or TRBD2 (5 bases each). Germline V lookup: CDR1 MNHEY, CDR2 SMNVEV (reference sequence). Trimming took 5 bases from V and 0 from J, leaving 16 bases between them. The CDR3 spans 17 residues. The CDR3 loop is CASSRVGRASNTGELFF. CDR3 sequence (DNA): TGTGCCAGCAGTCGAGTGGGGCGGGCCTCGAACACCGGGGAGCTGTTTTTT.

The chain recombines TRBV30 with TRBJ2-7; TRBD1 or TRBD2 may be the D gene (5 bases each). CDR3 length: 13 residues. The V gene lost 0 bases and the J gene lost 2 bases, with 8 bases spanning the gap. Germline V gene sequence: CDR1 GTSNPN, CDR2 SVGIG (reference sequence). In nucleotides, the CDR3 is TGTGCCTGGAGTGTAGGGACGCCCTACGAGCAGTACTTC. This encodes CAWSVGTPYEQYF. Full variable domain (rest looked up from reference TRBV30 and TRBJ2-7): SQTIHQWPATLVQPVGSPLSLECTVEGTSNPNLYWYRQAAGRGLQLLFYSVGIGQISSEVPQNLSASRPQDRQFILSSKKLLLSDSGFYLCAWSVGTPYEQYFGPGTRLTVT.

This chain links TRBV30 with TRBJ1-1; no firm D call. The germline gives CDR1 GTSNPN, CDR2 SVGIG (reference sequence). The CDR3 covers 13 residues. V lost 3 bases and J lost 4, with 12 bases in between. CDR3 DNA: TGTGCCTGGAGCGGGCAGGTAGGCACTGAAGCTTTCTTT. Protein: CAWSGQVGTEAFF. Together with reference TRBV30 and TRBJ1-1, the CDR3 gives the full variable domain: SQTIHQWPATLVQPVGSPLSLECTVEGTSNPNLYWYRQAAGRGLQLLFYSVGIGQISSEVPQNLSASRPQDRQFILSSKKLLLSDSGFYLCAWSGQVGTEAFFGQGTRLTVV.

This chain uses TRBV7-8 with TRBJ1-1; a possible D gene is TRBD1 (5 bases). V gave up 4 bases and J gave up 0 bases, with 15 bases separating them. This CDR3 region has 16 residues. Germline lookup yields CDR1 SGHVS and CDR2 FQNEAQ. The CDR3 DNA reads TGTGCCAGCAGCTCTAGCGGATGGGACTTGAACACTGAAGCTTTCTTT. It is translated as CASSSSGWDLNTEAFF.

The chain recombines TRBV21-1 with TRBJ2-2; no DNA check was done on the table's D call, TRBD2. TRBV21-1 is a pseudogene. The CDR3 extends over 16 amino acids. The CDR3 loop reads CASSPRQTSVTGELFF. DNA of the CDR3: TGTGCCAGCAGCCCCCGCCAGACTAGCGTCACCGGGGAGCTGTTTTTT.

In its sample, this clone was seen once. The rearrangement uses TRBV6-2 or TRBV6-3 and TRBJ1-3; D gene unclear. The V gene lost 0 bases and the J gene lost 4 bases, with 13 bases spanning the gap. This CDR3 has 16 residues. The germline V gene encodes CDR1 MNHEY and CDR2 SVGEGT. The CDR3 spells CASSYSDARWGNTIYF. CDR3 coding DNA: TGTGCCAGCAGTTACTCGGACGCCCGGTGGGGAAACACCATATATTTT.

The chain is built from TRBV24-1 and TRBJ2-1; 8 bases agree with TRBD2. Per germline, CDR1 KGHDR and CDR2 SFDVKD. CDR3 length: 17 residues. Trimming removed 1 base from V and 0 bases from J; junction bases left unmatched: 4. CDR3 bases: TGTGCCACCAGTGATTTCCCCGGGGGGGGCTCCTACAATGAGCAGTTCTTC. It encodes CATSDFPGGGSYNEQFF.

This clone appeared a single time. The genes are TRBV7-2 and TRBJ2-1; maybe TRBD2 (6 bases). There are 14 residues in the CDR3. Germline loops: CDR1 SGHTA, CDR2 FQGNSA. The germline V and J ends were trimmed by 6 bases and 5 bases, with 14 bases remaining between them. This chain's CDR3 is CASSTDYGDNEQFF. The DNA of the CDR3 is TGTGCCAGCAGTACGGACTACGGGGACAATGAGCAGTTCTTC.

The rearrangement links TRBV7-3 to TRBJ1-2; D is uncertain. Germline CDR1 reads SGHTA; CDR2 reads FQGTGA. The CDR3 sequence is 15 residues long. V was pared by 0 bases and J by 6 bases, with 14 bases between. The CDR3 region has the DNA TGTGCCAGCAGCTTAACGGGCAGTCCAGAGAATGGCTACACCTTC. Translation: CASSLTGSPENGYTF.

The chain has TRBV14 and TRBJ1-6; D uncertain. The CDR3 is 15 residues long. V was shortened by 0 bases and J by 9 bases, with 12 bases between the two germline ends. CDR1 is SGHDN and CDR2 is FVKESK in the germline V gene. The CDR3 protein is CASSQELGLSSPLHF. Here the CDR3 DNA reads TGTGCCAGCAGCCAAGAACTAGGTTTAAGTTCACCCCTCCACTTT.

The DNA for the CDR3 is TGTGCCAGCAGCATTCGAGGACACTTCTCTGGAAACACCATATATTTT. This codes for CASSIRGHFSGNTIYF. This chain connects TRBV7-2 to TRBJ1-3; TRBD1 might be the D (5 bases). The CDR3 has 16 residues. The germline CDR1 and CDR2 sequences are SGHTA and FQGNSA. Trimming removed 5 bases from V and 0 bases from J, with 14 bases in between. The whole variable domain, filled in from reference TRBV7-2 and TRBJ1-3, reads GAGVSQSPSNKVTEKGKDVELRCDPISGHTALYWYRQSLGQGLEFLIYFQGNSAPDKSGLPSDRFSAERTGGSVSTLTIQRTQQEDSAVYLCASSIRGHFSGNTIYFGEGSWLTVV.